This TCR beta chain was found in a study of cytotoxic CD8 clonotypes in ibrutinib-treated CLL. Assay used: immunoSEQ multiplex PCR; TCRdb lists only in-frame clones, some missing. There are over 120,000 clones in the sample; 79% occur only once, and about 13% lies in the top ten. The CDR3 runs to 14 residues. V lost 2 bases, J lost 2 bases, and 8 bases lay in between. CDR1 is MNHNS and CDR2 is SASEGT in the germline V gene. Investigators sourced approximately 2 micrograms of genomic DNA from cryopreserved PBMCs for TCR beta libraries. The TCR comes from a human donor with chronic lymphocytic leukemia. The genes are TRBV6-1 and TRBJ2-3; D unclear. The input for sequencing was PBMCs, taken after 12 months of ibrutinib treatment. This chain's CDR3 is CASSELVNTDTQYF. The CDR3 nucleotides read TGTGCCAGCAGTGAACTAGTAAACACAGATACGCAGTATTTT.